Below, one TCR beta chain is given with its context. This entry comes from a study of shared T cell receptors in the human thymus. Sequencing was performed with immunoSEQ multiplex PCR; in TCRdb, only in-frame clones are kept and a portion is missing. The table has some 660,000 clones, more than 70% seen once. This CDR3 comprises 15 residues. Unmatched junction bases numbered 7, after V lost 1 base and J lost 8 bases. From germline, CDR1 is SGHRS and CDR2 YFSETQ. The same sample was also studied in work on human thymus T cells. In that study: Highly overlapping thymic repertoires among unrelated individuals were reported in related research.

The chain is built from TRBV5-1 and TRBJ2-3; TRBD1 matches at 10 bases. Material for sequencing was thymocytes. This sequence was found in a boy younger than two with a congenital heart defect. Here the CDR3 reads CASSLRDRGNGTQYF. The CDR3, as DNA: TGCGCCAGCAGCTTGAGGGACAGGGGTAATGGTACGCAGTATTTT.